The 3 T cell receptor beta chains given below trace back to one sample, sequenced in a study of shared clonotypes between healthy human individuals. Measured with immunoSEQ multiplex PCR; TCRdb has only the in-frame clones, and not every one. The table lists roughly 2.5 million clones, 85% to 95% of them singletons. The sequenced sample was naive CD4+ T cells sorted from blood. Subset in this sample: CD45RA+ positively selected. Receptors were obtained from a young man in good health.

The chain links TRBV7-2 to TRBJ1-4, with D tentatively TRBD1 (5 bases). Germline V lookup: CDR1 SGHTA, CDR2 FQGNSA. Deletions cut 5 bases from V and 8 bases from J, with 18 bases between. The CDR3 runs 15 residues. The CDR3: CASSPSWGGEEKLFF. The CDR3 coding sequence is TGTGCCAGCAGCCCGTCGTGGGGGGGAGAAGAAAAACTGTTTTTT.

The chain uses TRBV7-2 and TRBJ1-4; the match to TRBD1 covers 8 bases. Germline values: CDR1 SGHTA, CDR2 FQGNSA. With 5 bases clipped from V and 7 bases from J, the junction kept 9 bases outside the gene matches. This CDR3 has 15 residues. CDR3 residues: CASSPWTGKGEKLFF. As DNA, the CDR3 is TGTGCCAGCAGCCCATGGACAGGGAAAGGTGAAAAACTGTTTTTT.

The rearrangement joins TRBV5-1 to TRBJ1-1; tentative D call: TRBD1 (5 bases). The CDR3 totals 15 residues. The V gene's germline CDR1 is SGHRS and CDR2 YFSETQ. Deletions cut 0 bases from V and 4 bases from J, with 13 bases between. CDR3 residues: CASSLEGPTGTEAFF. The CDR3 nucleotides are TGCGCCAGCAGCTTGGAGGGACCAACGGGCACTGAAGCTTTCTTT.